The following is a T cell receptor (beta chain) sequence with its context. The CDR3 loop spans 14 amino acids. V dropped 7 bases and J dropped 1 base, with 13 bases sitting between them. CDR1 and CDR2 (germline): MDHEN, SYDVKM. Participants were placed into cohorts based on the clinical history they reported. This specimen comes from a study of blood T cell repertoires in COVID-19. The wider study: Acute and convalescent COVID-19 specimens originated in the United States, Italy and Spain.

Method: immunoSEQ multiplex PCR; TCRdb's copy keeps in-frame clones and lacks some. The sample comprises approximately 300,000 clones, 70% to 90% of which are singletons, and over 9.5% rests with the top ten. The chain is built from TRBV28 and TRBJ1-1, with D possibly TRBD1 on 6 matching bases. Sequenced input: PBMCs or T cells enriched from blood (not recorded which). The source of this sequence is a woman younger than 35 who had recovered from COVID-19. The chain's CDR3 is CASNQEQGNTEAFF. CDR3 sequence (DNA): TGTGCCAGCAACCAAGAACAGGGGAACACTGAAGCTTTCTTT.